This T cell receptor beta chain appears in the sequencing data of a study of T cell changes during pregnancy in multiple sclerosis. Profiled with immunoSEQ multiplex PCR; TCRdb holds only in-frame clones, not every one. The sample holds tens of thousands of clones, roughly nine tenths seen once. The sequence was obtained from a female donor with multiple sclerosis, enrolled in a pregnancy study. Specimen: CD8+ T cells from peripheral blood mononuclear cells, collected after pregnancy.

CDR3 protein: CASSPGQGSYEQYF. The DNA of the CDR3 is TGTGCCAGCAGCCCCGGTCAGGGGTCCTACGAGCAGTACTTC. V usage is TRBV14 and J usage is TRBJ2-5; the D gene is possibly TRBD1 (6 bases). The J call is doubtful: the DNA matches TRBJ2-7 better. The germline V gene has CDR1 SGHDN and CDR2 FVKESK. The CDR3 totals 14 residues.